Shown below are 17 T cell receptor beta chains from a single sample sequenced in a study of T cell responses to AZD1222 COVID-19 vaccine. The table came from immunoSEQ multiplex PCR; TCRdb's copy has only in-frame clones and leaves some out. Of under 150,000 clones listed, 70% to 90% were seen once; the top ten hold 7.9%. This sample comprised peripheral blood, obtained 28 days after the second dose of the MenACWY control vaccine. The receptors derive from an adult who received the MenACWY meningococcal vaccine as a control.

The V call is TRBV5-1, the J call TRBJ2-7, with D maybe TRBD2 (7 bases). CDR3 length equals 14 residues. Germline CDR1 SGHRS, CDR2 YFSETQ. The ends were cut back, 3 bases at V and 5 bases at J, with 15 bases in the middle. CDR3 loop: CASSYLGGADEQYV. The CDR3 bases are TGCGCCAGCAGCTACCTGGGGGGGGCGGACGAGCAGTACGTC.

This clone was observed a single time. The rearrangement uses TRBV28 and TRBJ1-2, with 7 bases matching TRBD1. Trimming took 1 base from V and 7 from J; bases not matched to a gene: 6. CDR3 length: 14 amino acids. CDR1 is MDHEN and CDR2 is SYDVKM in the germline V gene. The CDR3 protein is CASSLSGRGIGYTF. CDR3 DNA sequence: TGTGCCAGCAGTTTATCTGGCAGGGGGATTGGCTACACCTTC.

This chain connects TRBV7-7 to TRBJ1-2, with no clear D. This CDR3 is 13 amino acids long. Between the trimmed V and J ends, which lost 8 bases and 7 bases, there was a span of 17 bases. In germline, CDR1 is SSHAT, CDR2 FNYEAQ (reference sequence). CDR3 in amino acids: CASAPWEEVGYTF. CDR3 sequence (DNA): TGTGCCAGCGCCCCATGGGAGGAGGTTGGCTACACCTTC.

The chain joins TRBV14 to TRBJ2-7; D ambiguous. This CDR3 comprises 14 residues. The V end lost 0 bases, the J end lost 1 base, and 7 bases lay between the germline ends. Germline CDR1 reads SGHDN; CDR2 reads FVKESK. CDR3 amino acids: CASSQDRRSYEQYF. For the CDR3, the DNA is TGTGCCAGCAGCCAAGACCGACGGTCCTACGAGCAGTACTTC.

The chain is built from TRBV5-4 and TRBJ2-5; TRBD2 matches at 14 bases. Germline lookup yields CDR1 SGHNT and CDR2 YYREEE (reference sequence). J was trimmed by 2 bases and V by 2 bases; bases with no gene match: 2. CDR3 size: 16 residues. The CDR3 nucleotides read TGTGCCAGCAGCTTAAGACTAGCGGGGGGGCAAGAGACCCAGTACTTC. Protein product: CASSLRLAGGQETQYF.

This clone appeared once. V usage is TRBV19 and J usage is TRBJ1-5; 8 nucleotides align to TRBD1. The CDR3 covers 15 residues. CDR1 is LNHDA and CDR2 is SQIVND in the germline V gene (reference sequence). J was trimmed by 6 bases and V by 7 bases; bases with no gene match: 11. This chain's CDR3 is CASTTGQGSRQPQHF. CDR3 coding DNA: TGTGCCAGTACCACCGGACAGGGTTCTCGTCAGCCCCAGCATTTT.

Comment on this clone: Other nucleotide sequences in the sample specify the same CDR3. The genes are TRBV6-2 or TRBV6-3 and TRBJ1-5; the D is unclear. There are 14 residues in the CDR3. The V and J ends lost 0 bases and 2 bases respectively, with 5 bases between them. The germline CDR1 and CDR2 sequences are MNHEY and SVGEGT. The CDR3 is CASSYSGRNQPQHF. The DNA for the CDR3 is TGTGCCAGCAGTTACTCTGGCCGCAATCAGCCCCAGCATTTT.

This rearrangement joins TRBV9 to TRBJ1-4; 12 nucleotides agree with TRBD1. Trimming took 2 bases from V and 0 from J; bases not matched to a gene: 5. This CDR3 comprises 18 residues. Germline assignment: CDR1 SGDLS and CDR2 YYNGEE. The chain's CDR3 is CASSVGTGGAATNEKLFF. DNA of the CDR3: TGTGCCAGCAGCGTGGGGACAGGGGGCGCAGCAACTAATGAAAAACTGTTTTTT. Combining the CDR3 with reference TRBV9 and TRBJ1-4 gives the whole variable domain DSGVTQTPKHLITATGQRVTLRCSPRSGDLSVYWYQQSLDQGLQFLIQYYNGEERAKGNILERFSAQQFPDLHSELNLSSLELGDSALYFCASSVGTGGAATNEKLFFGSGTQLSVL.

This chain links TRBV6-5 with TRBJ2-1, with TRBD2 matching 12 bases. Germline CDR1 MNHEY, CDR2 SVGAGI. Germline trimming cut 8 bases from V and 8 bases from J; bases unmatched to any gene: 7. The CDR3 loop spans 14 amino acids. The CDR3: CASHRLAGADEQFF. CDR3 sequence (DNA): TGTGCCAGCCATCGACTAGCGGGAGCCGATGAGCAGTTCTTC.

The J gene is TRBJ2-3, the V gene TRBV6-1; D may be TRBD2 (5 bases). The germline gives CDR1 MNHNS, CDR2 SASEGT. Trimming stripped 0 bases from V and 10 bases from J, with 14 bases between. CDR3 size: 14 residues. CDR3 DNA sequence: TGTGCCAGCAGTGAAGCGAGGGCTACCCAGGCGCAGTATTTT. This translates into CASSEARATQAQYF.

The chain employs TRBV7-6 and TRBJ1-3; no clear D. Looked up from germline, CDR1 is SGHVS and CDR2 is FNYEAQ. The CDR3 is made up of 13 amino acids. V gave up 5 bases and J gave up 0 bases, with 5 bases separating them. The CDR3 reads CASSPHSGNTIYF. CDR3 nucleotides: TGTGCCAGCAGCCCTCACTCTGGAAACACCATATATTTT.

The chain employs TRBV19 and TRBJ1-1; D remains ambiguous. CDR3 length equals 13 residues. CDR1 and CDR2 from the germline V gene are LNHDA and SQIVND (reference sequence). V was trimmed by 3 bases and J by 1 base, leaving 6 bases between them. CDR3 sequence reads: CASSMKRNTEAFF. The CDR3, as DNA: TGTGCCAGTAGTATGAAACGGAACACTGAAGCTTTCTTT.

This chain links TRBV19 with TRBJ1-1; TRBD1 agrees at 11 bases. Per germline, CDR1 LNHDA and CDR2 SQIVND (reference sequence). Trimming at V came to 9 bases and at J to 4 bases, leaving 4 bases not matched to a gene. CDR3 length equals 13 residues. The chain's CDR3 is CASRDRGSTEAFF. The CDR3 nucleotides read TGTGCCAGCCGGGACAGGGGGTCCACTGAAGCTTTCTTT.

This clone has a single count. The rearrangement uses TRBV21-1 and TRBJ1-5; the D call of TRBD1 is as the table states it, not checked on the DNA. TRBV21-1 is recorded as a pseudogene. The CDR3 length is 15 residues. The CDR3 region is CASSPRTGDGQPQHF. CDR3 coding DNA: TGTGCCAGCAGCCCCCGAACAGGGGACGGTCAGCCCCAGCATTTT.

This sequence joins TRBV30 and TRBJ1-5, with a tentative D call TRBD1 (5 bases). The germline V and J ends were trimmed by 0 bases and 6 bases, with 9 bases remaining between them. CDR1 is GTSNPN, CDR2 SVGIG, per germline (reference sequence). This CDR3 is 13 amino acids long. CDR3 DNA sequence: TGTGCCTGGAGTGTGAGAGGGGTTCAGCCCCAGCATTTT. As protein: CAWSVRGVQPQHF.

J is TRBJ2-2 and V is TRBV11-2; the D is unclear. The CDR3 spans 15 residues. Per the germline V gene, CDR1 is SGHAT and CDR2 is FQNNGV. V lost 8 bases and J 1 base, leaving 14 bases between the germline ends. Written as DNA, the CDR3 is TGTGCCAGCCAGGCATTCGAAGGGAACACCGGGGAGCTGTTTTTT. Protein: CASQAFEGNTGELFF.

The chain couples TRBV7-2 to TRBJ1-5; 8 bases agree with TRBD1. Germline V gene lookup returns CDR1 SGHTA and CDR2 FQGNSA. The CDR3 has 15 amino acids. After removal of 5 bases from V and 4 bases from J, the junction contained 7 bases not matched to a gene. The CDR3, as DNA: TGTGCCAGCAGCCCGAGCAGGACAGGGAATCAGCCCCAGCATTTT. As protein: CASSPSRTGNQPQHF.